The TCR beta chain described here comes from a study of long-term antiretroviral therapy in people with HIV. General study results and limits: Whichever time point was examined, clones expanded before ART dominated the repertoire.

Regarding this clone: Its specificity is unknown.

Germline CDR1 reads SGHVS; CDR2 reads FQNEAQ. The ends were cut back, 1 base at V and 3 bases at J, with 9 bases in the middle. The CDR3 is 15 amino acids. None of the participants with HIV were treated outside the United States. The samples, holding 1-10 million cryopreserved PBMC, were thawed before DNA extraction was carried out. Version v3.0 of the immunoSEQ assay was performed at survey level. Samples were sequenced targeting roughly 35,000-50,000 T-cell genomes each. TCRdb's table, derived via immunoSEQ multiplex PCR, lists solely in-frame clones and lacks some. The table lists tens of thousands of clones, approximately 80% of them singletons.

This specimen consisted of unsorted PBMCs, obtained 1.9 years after starting antiretroviral therapy. The chain is built from TRBV7-8 and TRBJ1-4, with D tentatively TRBD1 (5 bases). This TCR was recovered from a woman aged 50 to 65 with HIV. The CDR3 is CASSLGAGANEKLFF. Written as DNA, the CDR3 is TGTGCCAGCAGCTTAGGGGCGGGGGCTAATGAAAAACTGTTTTTT. The whole variable domain, remainder taken from reference TRBV7-8 and TRBJ1-4, is GAGVSQSPRYKVAKRGQDVALRCDPISGHVSLFWYQQALGQGPEFLTYFQNEAQLDKSGLPSDRFFAERPEGSVSTLKIQRTQQEDSAVYLCASSLGAGANEKLFFGSGTQLSVL.